These 31 T cell receptor beta chains were all obtained from the same sample, sequenced in a study of T cells after yellow fever vaccination. One entry per CDR3 protein, called by TCRdb with MiXCR from the 5' RACE reads. The repertoire includes about 26,000 distinct CDR3 sequences, approximately 4.8% of them detected once, and 38% sits in the top ten. Sequencing was performed on PBMCs, either bulk or a sorted T-cell subset (CD4+, CD8+, memory, or dextramer-sorted; not recorded which), taken on the day of the yellow fever booster vaccination. All receptors derive from a young man who received the YFV17D yellow fever vaccine.

The table lists this clonotype with many counts. The gene calls are TRBV6-2 or TRBV6-3 and TRBJ2-7; D gene uncertain. The germline CDR1 and CDR2 sequences are MNHEY and SVGEGT. Trimming shortened V by 3 bases and J by 3 bases, and 9 bases separated the two germline ends. The CDR3 extends over 13 amino acids. Here the CDR3 reads CASSYRAYYEQYF. DNA of the CDR3: TGTGCCAGCAGTTATCGAGCCTACTACGAGCAGTACTTC.

The table lists this clonotype with many counts. DNA of the CDR3: TGCGCCAGCAGCCAAGAGGCTAGCGGGGGGATAGATACGCAGTATTTT. It yields the protein CASSQEASGGIDTQYF. The V call is TRBV4-3, the J call TRBJ2-3; 11 bases are a match to TRBD2. This CDR3 has 16 residues. Per the germline V gene, CDR1 is LGHNA and CDR2 is YSLEER. The J segment lost 5 bases and the V segment lost 0 bases, leaving 4 bases of the junction unmatched.

In its sample, this clonotype was seen a few times. The chain carries TRBV7-9 and TRBJ2-5; 9 nucleotides line up with TRBD2. J lost 3 bases, V lost 5 bases, and 10 bases had no gene match. CDR1 is SEHNR and CDR2 is FQNEAQ in the germline V gene (reference sequence). The CDR3 spans 16 residues. For the CDR3, the DNA is TGTGCCAGCAGCCCTCCGGGACTAGCAATTAAAGAGACCCAGTACTTC. This encodes CASSPPGLAIKETQYF.

This clonotype was seen repeatedly, ten times or more. This sequence joins TRBV9 and TRBJ2-1; 9 positions match TRBD2. V was pared by 4 bases and J by 2 bases, with 4 bases of the junction left unmatched. Germline V gene lookup returns CDR1 SGDLS and CDR2 YYNGEE. CDR3 length: 15 residues. CDR3 DNA: TGTGCCAGCAGCCTTAGCGGGGGTCCCTACAATGAGCAGTTCTTC. This translates into CASSLSGGPYNEQFF. The full variable domain, with the rest looked up from reference TRBV9 and TRBJ2-1, is DSGVTQTPKHLITATGQRVTLRCSPRSGDLSVYWYQQSLDQGLQFLIQYYNGEERAKGNILERFSAQQFPDLHSELNLSSLELGDSALYFCASSLSGGPYNEQFFGPGTRLTVL.

There are many counts of this clonotype. The V and J genes are TRBV5-5 and TRBJ2-1; 11 bases are shared with TRBD2. Germline assignment: CDR1 SGHKS and CDR2 YYEKEE (reference sequence). The CDR3 sequence is 18 residues long. V lost 0 bases to trimming and J lost 6 bases; unmatched junction nucleotides: 11. CDR3 region: CASSLVGSGGARSNEQFF. CDR3 coding DNA: TGTGCCAGCAGCTTGGTTGGTAGCGGGGGGGCCCGGTCCAATGAGCAGTTCTTC.

This chain uses TRBV3-1 with TRBJ1-1; weak D call: TRBD1 (5 bases). Looked up from germline, CDR1 is LGHDT and CDR2 is YNNKEL (reference sequence). This CDR3 region has 15 residues. The V end was cut by 1 base, the J end by 8 bases, with 17 bases between. This CDR3 is CASSQVEGGVTEAFF. The CDR3 DNA reads as TGTGCCAGCAGCCAAGTTGAAGGAGGGGTGACGGAAGCTTTCTTT.

This clonotype was found many times. The chain employs TRBV7-2 and TRBJ2-3; D call uncertain. Deletions cut 8 bases from V and 4 bases from J, with 16 bases between. The CDR3 sequence is 14 residues long. From germline, CDR1 is SGHTA and CDR2 FQGNSA. The CDR3 protein is CASRPHTRADTQYF. CDR3 coding DNA: TGTGCCAGCCGCCCCCACACCCGGGCAGATACGCAGTATTTT.

Ten or more counts support this clonotype. The chain uses TRBV24-1 and TRBJ2-3; perhaps TRBD1 as D (6 bases). In germline, CDR1 is KGHDR, CDR2 SFDVKD. The CDR3 sequence is 13 residues long. Trimming removed 4 bases from V and 11 bases from J, with 15 bases in between. Here the CDR3 DNA reads TGTGCCACCAGTGAAACAACAGGGATTAGGCAGTATTTT. Translation gives CATSETTGIRQYF.

This clonotype was seen at least ten times. The rearrangement links TRBV29-1 to TRBJ2-3; the D gene is possibly TRBD2 (7 bases). The CDR3 extends over 13 amino acids. Trimming stripped 5 bases from V and 4 bases from J, with 13 bases between. Per the germline V gene, CDR1 is SQVTM and CDR2 is ANQGSEA. The CDR3 is CSVRGGYADTQYF. DNA of the CDR3: TGCAGCGTTAGGGGGGGGTATGCAGATACGCAGTATTTT.

Many counts were recorded for this clonotype. V and J are TRBV27 and TRBJ2-1, with D perhaps being TRBD1 or TRBD2 (7 bases each). In germline, CDR1 is MNHEY, CDR2 SMNVEV (reference sequence). Between the trimmed V and J ends, which lost 5 bases and 9 bases, there was a span of 11 bases. This CDR3 contains 12 residues. The CDR3 coding sequence is TGTGCCAGCAGTACAGGGGAGGGTGAGCAGTTCTTC. Its protein is CASSTGEGEQFF.

This clonotype was seen ten or more times. CDR3 protein: CASSTQGPGNEQFF. CDR3 DNA: TGTGCCAGCAGTACGCAAGGCCCGGGGAATGAGCAGTTCTTC. This chain links TRBV12-3 or TRBV12-4 with TRBJ2-1, with D tentatively TRBD2 (5 bases). The CDR3 has 14 residues. Trimming pared 5 bases from V and 7 bases from J, leaving 15 bases between.

The chain is built from TRBV20-1 and TRBJ2-3; tentative D call: TRBD2 (7 bases). CDR1 and CDR2 from the germline V gene are DFQATT and SNEGSKA (reference sequence). This CDR3 comprises 14 residues. V dropped 6 bases and J dropped 7 bases, with 20 bases sitting between them. This chain's CDR3 is CSARGGGAGYTQYF. In nucleotides, the CDR3 is TGCAGTGCGCGTGGGGGGGGCGCGGGTTATACGCAGTATTTT.

This clonotype was seen at least ten times. The chain couples TRBV7-8 to TRBJ2-7; the match to TRBD1 covers 9 bases. The germline V gene has CDR1 SGHVS and CDR2 FQNEAQ. The V and J ends lost 3 bases and 3 bases, in that order; junction bases with no gene match: 9. CDR3 length: 16 amino acids. In nucleotides, the CDR3 is TGTGCCAGCAGCTTGAGCTCCGGGACAGGGAACTACGAGCAGTACTTC. Translation: CASSLSSGTGNYEQYF.

This clonotype was recorded at least ten times. V is TRBV4-3 and J is TRBJ1-1, with D perhaps TRBD1 (5 bases). Germline V CDR1 and CDR2: LGHNA, YSLEER. The ends were cut back, 2 bases at V and 5 bases at J, with 6 bases in the middle. The length of the CDR3 is 12 residues. Here the CDR3 reads CASSQRGTEAFF. Here the CDR3 DNA reads TGCGCCAGCAGCCAAAGGGGTACTGAAGCTTTCTTT.

This clonotype was counted ten times or more. The CDR3, as DNA: TGTGCCAGCAGCTTCTGGGTCATCGGGGGTAATGAAAAACTGTTTTTT. Residues: CASSFWVIGGNEKLFF. This chain connects TRBV5-5 to TRBJ1-4; the D gene is possibly TRBD1 (5 bases). The V end lost 2 bases, the J end lost 4 bases, and 15 bases lay between the germline ends. The CDR3 length is 16 residues. CDR1 SGHKS and CDR2 YYEKEE come from the germline V gene (reference sequence).

This clonotype was seen many times. The chain has TRBV7-2 and TRBJ2-7; 7 positions agree with TRBD1. CDR3 length equals 16 residues. V shed 6 bases and J 0 bases; nucleotides not matched to a gene: 11. Looked up from germline, CDR1 is SGHTA and CDR2 is FQGNSA. The CDR3 loop is CASSITGTVLSYEQYF. In nucleotides, the CDR3 is TGTGCCAGCAGTATCACCGGGACAGTCCTCTCCTACGAGCAGTACTTC. The complete variable domain, with remaining parts taken from reference TRBV7-2 and TRBJ2-7, reads GAGVSQSPSNKVTEKGKDVELRCDPISGHTALYWYRQSLGQGLEFLIYFQGNSAPDKSGLPSDRFSAERTGGSVSTLTIQRTQQEDSAVYLCASSITGTVLSYEQYFGPGTRLTVT.

This clonotype was picked up many times. The gene calls are TRBV12-3 or TRBV12-4 and TRBJ1-2, with D possibly TRBD1 on 5 matching bases. V shed 6 bases and J shed 4 bases, with 15 bases lying between them. CDR3 size: 14 residues. This chain's CDR3 is CASSNIGTVYGYTF. CDR3 in DNA: TGTGCCAGCAGCAATATAGGGACGGTCTATGGCTACACCTTC.

This clonotype was seen many times. The genes are TRBV6-5 and TRBJ2-1; tentatively, D is TRBD2 (5 bases). Looked up from germline, CDR1 is MNHEY and CDR2 is SVGAGI. V lost 6 bases and J lost 5, with 14 bases in between. CDR3 size: 14 residues. The CDR3 here is CASRRVTVDNEQFF. As DNA, the CDR3 is TGTGCCAGCAGGAGGGTGACCGTTGACAATGAGCAGTTCTTC.

This clonotype was found many times. The rearrangement joins TRBV4-3 to TRBJ1-6, with D possibly matching TRBD1 (6 bases). Germline lookup yields CDR1 LGHNA and CDR2 YSLEER. Trimming removed 4 bases from V and 7 bases from J, with 14 bases in between. The CDR3 is 15 amino acids. The CDR3 bases are TGCGCCAGCAGCCCAGCAATGACAGGAAATTCACCCCTCCACTTT. This sequence encodes CASSPAMTGNSPLHF.

This clonotype was seen at least ten times. The chain carries TRBV18 and TRBJ2-7; either TRBD1 or TRBD2 may fit D (5 bases each). Germline assignment: CDR1 KGHSH and CDR2 LQKENI. V lost 1 base and J lost 1, with 20 bases in between. The CDR3 covers 18 residues. The CDR3 loop reads CASSPLAIGRRESYEQYF. The CDR3 DNA reads as TGTGCCAGCTCACCACTAGCAATAGGCCGCAGGGAGTCCTACGAGCAGTACTTC.

This clonotype was seen repeatedly, ten times or more. This sequence joins TRBV5-1 and TRBJ2-4; D is perhaps TRBD2 (5 bases). Germline CDR1 and CDR2: SGHRS and YFSETQ. V gave up 0 bases and J gave up 9 bases, with 16 bases separating them. The CDR3 is 15 amino acids. The CDR3 loop is CASSLAGVGSGIQYF. The DNA for the CDR3 is TGCGCCAGCAGCTTGGCCGGGGTAGGATCGGGCATTCAGTACTTC.

This sequence joins TRBV20-1 and TRBJ2-7; TRBD1 agrees at 7 bases. Looked up from germline, CDR1 is DFQATT and CDR2 is SNEGSKA (reference sequence). V gave up 2 bases and J gave up 2 bases; unmatched junction bases: 3. CDR3 length equals 13 residues. The CDR3 coding sequence is TGCAGTGCTAGAAGGGACAGCCCCTACGAGCAGTACTTC. Translation: CSARRDSPYEQYF.

This clonotype was counted many times. The rearrangement joins TRBV6-5 to TRBJ1-1; D possibly corresponds to TRBD1 (5 bases). CDR1 and CDR2 (germline): MNHEY, SVGAGI. The CDR3 is 13 amino acids. Trimming stripped 6 bases from V and 12 bases from J, with 20 bases between. DNA of the CDR3: TGTGCCAGCAGCCGGAGGTTCGGAGGGGAGACTTTCTTT. Translation gives CASSRRFGGETFF.

This clonotype occurred many times. This sequence joins TRBV20-1 and TRBJ1-1; 8 bases map to TRBD1. This CDR3 has 14 amino acids. Germline-derived CDR1 and CDR2 are DFQATT and SNEGSKA (reference sequence). J lost 3 bases, V lost 0 bases, and 3 bases had no gene match. CDR3 DNA sequence: TGCAGTGCTAGAGACAACAGGGGGGACACTGAAGCTTTCTTT. Its translation: CSARDNRGDTEAFF.

Many counts were recorded for this clonotype. The genes are TRBV5-1 and TRBJ2-5; D gene ambiguous. Germline loops: CDR1 SGHRS, CDR2 YFSETQ. Trimming took off 0 bases at V and 5 bases at J, with 11 bases between the two ends. The CDR3 is made up of 14 amino acids. As DNA, the CDR3 is TGCGCCAGCAGCTTGGTCACTGAAGGGGAGACCCAGTACTTC. Its protein is CASSLVTEGETQYF.

This clonotype came up many times. The V call is TRBV24-1, the J call TRBJ2-6; D remains ambiguous. CDR3 length: 14 residues. Trimming stripped 4 bases from V and 2 bases from J, with 5 bases between. Germline V gene sequence: CDR1 KGHDR, CDR2 SFDVKD. The CDR3 sequence is CATSDHTGANVLTF. The CDR3 region has the DNA TGTGCCACCAGTGACCACACTGGGGCCAACGTCCTGACTTTC.

This clonotype has ten or more counts. CDR3 sequence (DNA): TGTGCCAGCAGCGATTACGGAGCTAACTATGGCTACACCTTC. It encodes CASSDYGANYGYTF. The chain carries TRBV7-2 and TRBJ1-2; no definite D call. V was trimmed by 5 bases and J by 0 bases, leaving 10 bases between them. CDR1 is SGHTA, CDR2 FQGNSA, per germline. CDR3 length: 14 amino acids.

In this sample, this clonotype turned up many times. J is TRBJ2-7 and V is TRBV7-2; a weak D match, TRBD1 (5 bases). V shed 5 bases and J shed 1 base, with 15 bases lying between them. This CDR3 is built from 15 residues. CDR1 is SGHTA, CDR2 FQGNSA, per germline. CDR3 sequence: CASSRQGVASYEQYV. In nucleotides, the CDR3 is TGTGCCAGCAGCCGGCAGGGTGTAGCATCCTACGAGCAGTACGTC.

This clonotype showed up many times. The chain has TRBV12-3 or TRBV12-4 and TRBJ2-2, with D unclear. There are 14 residues in the CDR3. Trimming cost V 5 bases and J 6 bases, with 13 bases left between them. This chain's CDR3 is CASSGGSWAGELFF. In DNA, the CDR3 is TGTGCCAGCAGTGGTGGCTCCTGGGCCGGGGAGCTGTTTTTT.

This clonotype has a handful of counts. V and J are TRBV13 and TRBJ1-1; possible D gene TRBD1, 6 bases. V was shortened by 5 bases and J by 0 bases, with 16 bases between the two germline ends. The CDR3 consists of 16 residues. Germline lookup yields CDR1 PRHDT and CDR2 FYEKMQ (reference sequence). The CDR3 sequence is CASSGGQGRLNTEAFF. The CDR3 DNA follows: TGTGCCAGCAGCGGAGGCCAGGGGCGGTTGAACACTGAAGCTTTCTTT.

This clonotype was recorded at least ten times. The chain links TRBV5-5 to TRBJ2-5; 7 positions agree with TRBD2. The CDR3 contains 14 residues. Germline V gene lookup returns CDR1 SGHKS and CDR2 YYEKEE (reference sequence). V was pared by 4 bases and J by 3 bases, with 6 bases of the junction left unmatched. The CDR3 loop reads CASSPGGIEETQYF. CDR3 in DNA: TGTGCCAGCAGCCCGGGGGGAATAGAAGAGACCCAGTACTTC.